This T cell receptor (beta chain) was documented in a study of T-cell reconstitution after alpha-beta-depleted transplantation in children. During its preparation, the TCRbeta library received unique molecular identifiers. Each CDR3 protein gets one entry after TCRdb re-called the PCR reads with MiXCR. The sample shows about 460,000 distinct CDR3 sequences, 9.5% to 15% of them seen only once. The germline gives CDR1 DFQATT, CDR2 SNEGSKA (reference sequence). The CDR3 totals 16 residues. V gave up 0 bases and J gave up 4 bases; unmatched junction bases: 8. This clonotype was observed a few times. The sequence was obtained from a human donor who donated a stem cell graft to a child with combined immunodeficiency. The sequencing used PBMCs from the stem cell graft donor, collected from the stem cell graft. The rearrangement uses TRBV20-1 and TRBJ2-1; TRBD2 matches 8 bases. The DNA for the CDR3 is TGCAGTGCTAGAGATTTTAGCGGGGCTAATTACAATGAGCAGTTCTTC. The encoded protein is CSARDFSGANYNEQFF.